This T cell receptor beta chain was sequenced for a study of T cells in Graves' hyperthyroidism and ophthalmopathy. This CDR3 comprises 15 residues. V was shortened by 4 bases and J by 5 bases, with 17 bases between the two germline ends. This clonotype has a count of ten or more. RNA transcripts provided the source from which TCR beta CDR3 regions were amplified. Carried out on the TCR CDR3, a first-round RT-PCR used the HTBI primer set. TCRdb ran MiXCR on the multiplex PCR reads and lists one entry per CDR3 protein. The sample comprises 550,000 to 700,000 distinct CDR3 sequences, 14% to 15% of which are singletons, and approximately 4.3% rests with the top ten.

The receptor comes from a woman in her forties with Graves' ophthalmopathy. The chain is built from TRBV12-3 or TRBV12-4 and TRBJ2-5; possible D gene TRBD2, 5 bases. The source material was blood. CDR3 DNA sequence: TGTGCCAGCAGTTCGAGGCCCCCTCCGGGGGAGACCCAGTACTTC. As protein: CASSSRPPPGETQYF.